A selection of T cell receptor beta chains follows, all from one sample in a study of cytomegalovirus exposure and HLA in healthy donors. The table came from immunoSEQ multiplex PCR; TCRdb's copy has only in-frame clones and leaves some out. The sample comprises about 150,000 clones, 9.7% of which are singletons, and 1.8% rests with the top ten. Input material: PBMCs. The receptors derive from a man aged 45 to 65 in good health and CMV-seronegative. Each CDR3 is given with its conserved first and last residue. Fields, in order: clone size, CDR3 length, D gene, V gene, J gene, CDR3 DNA, CDR3 protein. A D gene is named only where the DNA matches it firmly. The listing skips clone size in some rows; elsewhere it reads once, few, many or a size class.

size: few
length: 16
D: TRBD1
V: TRBV7-6
J: TRBJ1-1
DNA: TGTGCCAGCAGCTTCCGGACAGGGGACGGGGGCACTGAAGCTTTCTTT
CDR3: CASSFRTGDGGTEAFF

size: .
length: 12
D: .
V: TRBV29-1
J: TRBJ2-7
DNA: TGCAGCGTTGTCTTAGGGGCGGACGAGCAGTACTTC
CDR3: CSVVLGADEQYF

size: .
length: 15
D: TRBD1
V: TRBV2
J: TRBJ1-5
DNA: TGTGCCAGCAGTAAGGGACAGGATTTTGGTCAGCCCCAGCATTTT
CDR3: CASSKGQDFGQPQHF

size: few
length: 13
D: TRBD1
V: TRBV7-3
J: TRBJ1-2
DNA: TGTGCCAGCAGCACCACAGGGGGCGGTGGCTACACCTTC
CDR3: CASSTTGGGGYTF

size: few
length: 14
D: .
V: TRBV6-1
J: TRBJ1-5
DNA: TGTGCCAGCAGTGGCCCTAACGTCAATCAGCCCCAGCATTTT
CDR3: CASSGPNVNQPQHF

size: few
length: 13
D: .
V: TRBV27
J: TRBJ2-1
DNA: TGTGCCAGCAGTTGGGGACTTCCCCTTATGCAGTTCTTC
CDR3: CASSWGLPLMQFF

size: .
length: 16
D: TRBD2
V: TRBV4-1
J: TRBJ2-7
DNA: TGCGCCAGCAGCCTAGCGACTAGCGTGCAATCCTACGAGCAGTACTTC
CDR3: CASSLATSVQSYEQYF

size: few
length: 18
D: TRBD2
V: TRBV5-5
J: TRBJ2-5
DNA: TGTGCCAGCAGCTATCGACTAGCGGGAGTGAGGCCCCAAGAGACCCAGTACTTC
CDR3: CASSYRLAGVRPQETQYF

size: .
length: 15
D: .
V: TRBV7-4
J: TRBJ2-5
DNA: TGTGCCAGCAGCCCCCAGAAAGCAGCGGGTGAGACCCAGTACTTC
CDR3: CASSPQKAAGETQYF

size: .
length: 16
D: TRBD1
V: TRBV19
J: TRBJ2-3
DNA: TGTGCCAGTAGTGTGAGGACAGGACTTAGCACAGATACGCAGTATTTT
CDR3: CASSVRTGLSTDTQYF

size: few
length: 16
D: .
V: TRBV7-8
J: TRBJ1-1
DNA: TGTGCCAGCAGACGAGGGACGGGAGTGATGAACACTGAAGCTTTCTTT
CDR3: CASRRGTGVMNTEAFF

size: few
length: 12
D: .
V: TRBV6-1
J: TRBJ1-5
DNA: TGTGCCAGCAGTGCCGGCAATCAGCCCCAGCATTTT
CDR3: CASSAGNQPQHF

size: .
length: 15
D: TRBD1
V: TRBV4-1
J: TRBJ1-4
DNA: TGCGCCAGCAGCCAAGGACAGGGGGGAAATGAAAAACTGTTTTTT
CDR3: CASSQGQGGNEKLFF

size: .
length: 14
D: .
V: TRBV4-1
J: TRBJ2-3
DNA: TGCGCCAGCAGCCAAGAGGCCTTCCCAGATACGCAGTATTTT
CDR3: CASSQEAFPDTQYF

size: few
length: 14
D: .
V: TRBV11-1
J: TRBJ2-7
DNA: TGTGCCAGCAGCCTCCAGGCCCTTAGGTACGAGCAGTACTTC
CDR3: CASSLQALRYEQYF

size: .
length: 14
D: .
V: TRBV21-1
J: TRBJ1-5
DNA: TGTGCCAGCAGCAGGGTGGGGGGGATTCAGCCCCAGCATTTT
CDR3: CASSRVGGIQPQHF

size: .
length: 15
D: .
V: TRBV7-6
J: TRBJ2-1
DNA: TGTGCCAGCAGCTTATATAATTTAGCGGATGAAGAGCAGTTCTTC
CDR3: CASSLYNLADEEQFF

size: .
length: 17
D: TRBD1
V: TRBV15
J: TRBJ2-7
DNA: TGTGCCACCAGCAGAGACCTGACAGGGGTTAACTCCTACGAGCAGTACTTC
CDR3: CATSRDLTGVNSYEQYF

size: .
length: 14
D: .
V: TRBV5-6
J: TRBJ2-2
DNA: TGTGCCAGCAGCTTTCGAGGAGTCACCGGGGAGCTGTTTTTT
CDR3: CASSFRGVTGELFF

size: few
length: 15
D: .
V: TRBV5-4
J: TRBJ2-5
DNA: TGTGCCAGCAGCTTGAGGCACAGGGCAGGAGAGACCCAGTACTTC
CDR3: CASSLRHRAGETQYF

size: .
length: 16
D: TRBD2
V: TRBV11-2
J: TRBJ2-3
DNA: TGTGCCAGCAGCCAGGGACTAGCGGGCTTCACAGATACGCAGTATTTT
CDR3: CASSQGLAGFTDTQYF

size: few
length: 12
D: .
V: TRBV6-7
J: TRBJ2-7
DNA: TGTGCCAGCAGAAAGGGGGTCTACGAGCAGTACTTC
CDR3: CASRKGVYEQYF

size: .
length: 14
D: TRBD1
V: TRBV9
J: TRBJ1-1
DNA: TGTGCCAGCAGCGTTGGACAGGGGAGGACTGAAGCTTTCTTT
CDR3: CASSVGQGRTEAFF

size: few
length: 16
D: .
V: TRBV5-1
J: TRBJ2-3
DNA: TGCGCCAGCAGCTTGTTAGGGGATGAAACCACAGATACGCAGTATTTT
CDR3: CASSLLGDETTDTQYF

size: .
length: 14
D: TRBD2
V: TRBV5-6
J: TRBJ2-7
DNA: TGTGCCAGCAGCTTCACTAGCGGGAGCGACGAGCAGTACTTC
CDR3: CASSFTSGSDEQYF

size: .
length: 16
D: TRBD1
V: TRBV19
J: TRBJ2-4
DNA: TGTGCCAGTAGTATAGGGGACAGCCTAGCCAAAAACATTCAGTACTTC
CDR3: CASSIGDSLAKNIQYF

size: .
length: 13
D: .
V: TRBV6-1
J: TRBJ2-1
DNA: TGTGCCAGCAGGGCCTGGAGTGTGGATGAGCAGTTCTTC
CDR3: CASRAWSVDEQFF

size: few
length: 17
D: TRBD2
V: TRBV9
J: TRBJ2-3
DNA: TGTGCCAGCAGCGTAACGTTCGGGACTAGCGGTTCAGATACGCAGTATTTT
CDR3: CASSVTFGTSGSDTQYF

size: few
length: 16
D: TRBD1
V: TRBV9
J: TRBJ2-3
DNA: TGTGCCAGCAGCTTCCAAAGGGGACAGGGGTCAGATACGCAGTATTTT
CDR3: CASSFQRGQGSDTQYF

size: .
length: 16
D: TRBD2
V: TRBV11-2
J: TRBJ2-2
DNA: TGTGCCAGCAGTTTTAGCGGGAGGCAGGACACCGGGGAGCTGTTTTTT
CDR3: CASSFSGRQDTGELFF

size: .
length: 13
D: .
V: TRBV6-5
J: TRBJ1-3
DNA: TGTGCCAGCCGACAGGCGTATAGAAACACCATATATTTT
CDR3: CASRQAYRNTIYF

size: .
length: 13
D: .
V: TRBV5-1
J: TRBJ1-1
DNA: TGCGCCAGCGCCGACAGTGTGAACACTGAAGCTTTCTTT
CDR3: CASADSVNTEAFF

size: few
length: 16
D: .
V: TRBV5-6
J: TRBJ1-4
DNA: TGTGCCAGCAGCGAAGGGGTTGCTAGGGCCCGTGAAAAACTGTTTTTT
CDR3: CASSEGVARAREKLFF

size: few
length: 12
D: .
V: TRBV9
J: TRBJ2-3
DNA: TGTGCCAGCAGCGTAGTACAAGATACGCAGTATTTT
CDR3: CASSVVQDTQYF

size: few
length: 16
D: .
V: TRBV18
J: TRBJ1-1
DNA: TGTGCCAGCTCACCAGTACGGGGAGGGGTAATGGCTGAAGCTTTCTTT
CDR3: CASSPVRGGVMAEAFF

size: once
length: 16
D: .
V: TRBV23-1
J: TRBJ1-1
DNA: TGCGCCAGCAGTCTAAGTGGGGACACTTTGAACACTGAAGCTTTCTTT
CDR3: CASSLSGDTLNTEAFF

size: few
length: 17
D: TRBD1
V: TRBV10-3
J: TRBJ2-7
DNA: TGTGCCATCAGTCCGGACAGGGACGGAACCCGAGCCGGCGAGCAGTACTTC
CDR3: CAISPDRDGTRAGEQYF

size: .
length: 15
D: .
V: TRBV7-8
J: TRBJ1-5
DNA: TGTGCCAGCAGCTCAGACGGGTATAGCAATCAGCCCCAGCATTTT
CDR3: CASSSDGYSNQPQHF

size: few
length: 16
D: TRBD1
V: TRBV29-1
J: TRBJ1-2
DNA: TGCAGCGTTCTGCCCCCCTCCAGGACAGGAGGGTATGGCTACACCTTC
CDR3: CSVLPPSRTGGYGYTF

size: few
length: 14
D: TRBD2
V: TRBV5-1
J: TRBJ2-1
DNA: TGCGCCAGCAGCCCTGGGACTACTTACAATGAGCAGTTCTTC
CDR3: CASSPGTTYNEQFF

size: .
length: 13
D: .
V: TRBV4-1
J: TRBJ1-2
DNA: TGCGCCAGCAGCCAAGATATTCCGGGGAACTGGATTTTC
CDR3: CASSQDIPGNWIF

size: few
length: 14
D: .
V: TRBV7-3
J: TRBJ1-1
DNA: TGTGCCAGCAGCTTGTCGGGGGGGAACACTGAAGCTTTCTTT
CDR3: CASSLSGGNTEAFF

size: .
length: 15
D: .
V: TRBV6-1
J: TRBJ1-1
DNA: TGTGCCAGCAGTGAACTGTTGGGGGCGCGCACTGAAGCTTTCTTT
CDR3: CASSELLGARTEAFF

size: .
length: 14
D: TRBD1
V: TRBV27
J: TRBJ1-4
DNA: TGTGCCAGCAAAACCCGGACAGGGAATGAAAAACTGTTTTTT
CDR3: CASKTRTGNEKLFF

size: .
length: 12
D: .
V: TRBV23-1
J: TRBJ2-5
DNA: TGCGCCAGCTGGAGGGAGCCAGAGACCCAGTACTTC
CDR3: CASWREPETQYF

size: .
length: 16
D: TRBD2
V: TRBV9
J: TRBJ2-1
DNA: TGTGCCAGCAGCGTAGATGGCGGGGGGGCCCACAATGAGCAGTTCTTC
CDR3: CASSVDGGGAHNEQFF

size: few
length: 12
D: .
V: TRBV30
J: TRBJ2-7
DNA: TGTGCCTGGTCAACAGGGACATACGAGCAGTACTTC
CDR3: CAWSTGTYEQYF

size: few
length: 14
D: TRBD1
V: TRBV6-5
J: TRBJ2-7
DNA: TGTGCCAGCAGCAGAGGACAGGGCTCCTACGAGCAGTACTTC
CDR3: CASSRGQGSYEQYF

size: .
length: 20
D: TRBD1
V: TRBV4-1
J: TRBJ1-5
DNA: TGCGCCAGCAGCCAAGATTGGGGGACAGGGAGGGGACGGGGCAATCAGCCCCAGCATTTT
CDR3: CASSQDWGTGRGRGNQPQHF

size: .
length: 15
D: TRBD2
V: TRBV9
J: TRBJ2-1
DNA: TGTGCCAGCAGTGAGGGACTAGCGGGAGCCGGTGAGCAGTTCTTC
CDR3: CASSEGLAGAGEQFF

size: few
length: 15
D: .
V: TRBV7-9
J: TRBJ2-5
DNA: TGTGCCAGCAGCCCCTCGGCGGGGAACCAAGAGACCCAGTACTTC
CDR3: CASSPSAGNQETQYF

size: .
length: 16
D: TRBD1
V: TRBV19
J: TRBJ2-3
DNA: TGTGCCAGTAGTCCGCAGACAGGGGGCGGTCCAGATACGCAGTATTTT
CDR3: CASSPQTGGGPDTQYF

size: few
length: 13
D: .
V: TRBV7-7
J: TRBJ2-7
DNA: TGTGCTAGCAGCCCCGACAAGGGGTACGAGCAGTACTTC
CDR3: CASSPDKGYEQYF

size: .
length: 12
D: .
V: TRBV6-1
J: TRBJ1-1
DNA: TGTGCCAGCAGGACGACAGGCACTGAAGCTTTCTTT
CDR3: CASRTTGTEAFF

size: few
length: 16
D: TRBD1
V: TRBV7-7
J: TRBJ2-5
DNA: TGTGCCAGCAGCCGGAGTATCACAGGGGTTGGAGAGACCCAGTACTTC
CDR3: CASSRSITGVGETQYF

size: .
length: 15
D: .
V: TRBV5-1
J: TRBJ2-7
DNA: TGCGCCAGCAGCTTGATCGGTGACAGCTCCTACGAGCAGTACTTC
CDR3: CASSLIGDSSYEQYF

size: .
length: 13
D: .
V: TRBV30
J: TRBJ2-6
DNA: TGTGCCGCGGGACAGTCTGGGGCCAACGTCCTGACTTTC
CDR3: CAAGQSGANVLTF

size: .
length: 13
D: TRBD1
V: TRBV6-1
J: TRBJ1-1
DNA: TGTGCCAGCAGTCAGGGGGTGAACACTGAAGCTTTCTTT
CDR3: CASSQGVNTEAFF

size: .
length: 14
D: .
V: TRBV19
J: TRBJ2-4
DNA: TGTGCCAGTAGTATAGCGATAGGGGGAAACATTCAGTACTTC
CDR3: CASSIAIGGNIQYF